This T cell receptor (beta chain) was captured in a study of T cell responses to AZD1222 COVID-19 vaccine. Study-wide context: Second doses that came at about 4 or about 12 weeks were put together.

CDR1 SGHTA and CDR2 FQGTGA come from the germline V gene. This CDR3 has 17 residues. J lost 2 bases, V lost 5 bases, and 6 bases had no gene match. The study's findings and limits: Spike-specific TCR repertoires showed rising breadth and depth after two AZD1222 doses. Variant regions that are unmutated are reportedly the target of nearly half of spike-specific TCRs. Regions 160-218 and 743-854 dominated among vaccine-associated CD4 TCRs spanning spike.

TCRdb keeps only in-frame clones here, not all; method: immunoSEQ multiplex PCR. The sample has about 190,000 clones, roughly 90% seen once. A remark on this clone: Its antigen is unidentified.

This sample comprised peripheral blood, obtained on day 0 of AZD1222 vaccination. The J gene is TRBJ2-2, the V gene TRBV7-3, with 12 bases aligning to TRBD2. The clonotype was recovered from an adult in good health. In nucleotides, the CDR3 is TGTGCCAGCAGCCCGACTAGCGGGGGCCGAAACACCGGGGAGCTGTTTTTT. Amino acids: CASSPTSGGRNTGELFF.